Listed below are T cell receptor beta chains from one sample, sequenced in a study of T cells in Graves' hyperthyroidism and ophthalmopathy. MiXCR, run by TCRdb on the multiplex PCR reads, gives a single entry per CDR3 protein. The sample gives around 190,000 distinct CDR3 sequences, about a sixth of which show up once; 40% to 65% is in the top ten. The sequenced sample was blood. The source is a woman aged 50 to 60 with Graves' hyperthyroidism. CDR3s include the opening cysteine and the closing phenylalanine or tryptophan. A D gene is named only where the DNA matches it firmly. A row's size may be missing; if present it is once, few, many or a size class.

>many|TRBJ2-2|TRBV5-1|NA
TGCGCCAGCAGCTTGGCCACGATCGGGGAGCTGTTTTTT
CASSLATIGELFF
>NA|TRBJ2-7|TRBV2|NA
TGTGCCAGCACCAGGGACACCTTCTACGAGCAGTACTTC
CASTRDTFYEQYF
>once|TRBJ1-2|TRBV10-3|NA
TGTGCCATCAGTGAGTCGAAGTGGGGCGCGTTAACCGGCTACACCTTC
CAISESKWGALTGYTF
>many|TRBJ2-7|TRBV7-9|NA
TGTGCCAGCAGCTTATTTAGTGGGAGAGGGTCCTACGAGCAGTACTTC
CASSLFSGRGSYEQYF
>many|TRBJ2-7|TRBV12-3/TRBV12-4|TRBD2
TGTGCCAGCAGGGGACTGGGAAGCGGGAGATTTAGCGAGCAGTACTTC
CASRGLGSGRFSEQYF
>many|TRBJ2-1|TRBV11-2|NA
TGTGCCAGCAGCTTTGCGTGGGGTGGGGTCAACAATGAGCAGTTCTTC
CASSFAWGGVNNEQFF
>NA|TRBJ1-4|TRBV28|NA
TGTGCCAGCCGAGGAAATGGAGTTACTAATGAAAAACTGTTTTTT
CASRGNGVTNEKLFF
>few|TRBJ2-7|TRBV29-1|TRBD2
TGCAGCGTGAAGACTAGCGGGAGAATCTACGAGCAGTACTTC
CSVKTSGRIYEQYF
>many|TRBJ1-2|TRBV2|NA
TGTGCCAGCATTCCGGGACATGCTAACTATGGCTACACCTTC
CASIPGHANYGYTF
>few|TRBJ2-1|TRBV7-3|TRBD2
TGTGCCAGCAGCCAAGTCTTCCTAGCGGGAGGCAATGAGCAGTTCTTC
CASSQVFLAGGNEQFF
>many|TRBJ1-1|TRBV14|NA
TGTGCCAGCAGCCAAATAAATTACCGGGATTTGAACACTGAAGCTTTCTTT
CASSQINYRDLNTEAFF
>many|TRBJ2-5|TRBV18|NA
TGTGCCAGCTCACTCCTGATGTTGAGCCAAGAGACCCAGTACTTC
CASSLLMLSQETQYF
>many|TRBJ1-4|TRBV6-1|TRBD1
TGTGCCAGCAGGACCGGACAGGCGGCAACTAATGAAAAACTGTTTTTT
CASRTGQAATNEKLFF
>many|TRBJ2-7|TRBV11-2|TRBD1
TGTGCCAGCAGCTTCCGGGACAGGGTCTACGAGCAGTACTTC
CASSFRDRVYEQYF
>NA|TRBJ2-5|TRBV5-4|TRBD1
TGTGCCAGCAGCTCAGCCGGGACAGGGGGAGGAGGAGAGACCCAGTACTTC
CASSSAGTGGGGETQYF
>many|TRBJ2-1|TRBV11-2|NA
TGTGCCAGCAGCTCCCCCCGGGGTAGCGACAGCTCCTACAATGAGCAGTTCTTC
CASSSPRGSDSSYNEQFF
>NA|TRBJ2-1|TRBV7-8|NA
TGTGCCAGCAGCTTAGCGATCGCTAGGAATGAGCAGTTCTTC
CASSLAIARNEQFF
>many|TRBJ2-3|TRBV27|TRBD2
TGTGCCAGCAGCCAGGGACTAGCGGGAACCACAGATACGCAGTATTTT
CASSQGLAGTTDTQYF
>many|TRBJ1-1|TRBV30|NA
TGTGCCTGGAGTGTTGGTGGGACACTAGGTGAAGCTTTCTTT
CAWSVGGTLGEAFF
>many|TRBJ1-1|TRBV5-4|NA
TGTGCCAGCAGCTTGGAACGGACTATGGGGACTGAAGCTTTCTTT
CASSLERTMGTEAFF